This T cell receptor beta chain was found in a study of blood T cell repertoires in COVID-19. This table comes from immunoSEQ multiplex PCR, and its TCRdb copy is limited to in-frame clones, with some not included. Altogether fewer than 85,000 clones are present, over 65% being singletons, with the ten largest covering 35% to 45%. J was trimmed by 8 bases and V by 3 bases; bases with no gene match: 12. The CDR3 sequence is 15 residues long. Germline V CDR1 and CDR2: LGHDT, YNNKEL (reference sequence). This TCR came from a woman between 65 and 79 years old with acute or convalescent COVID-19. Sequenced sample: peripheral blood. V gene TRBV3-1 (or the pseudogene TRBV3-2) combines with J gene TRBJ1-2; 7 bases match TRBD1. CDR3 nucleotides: TGTGCCAGCAGCCATGGCGGGGCAGGGGGATTAGGCTACACCTTC. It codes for CASSHGGAGGLGYTF.